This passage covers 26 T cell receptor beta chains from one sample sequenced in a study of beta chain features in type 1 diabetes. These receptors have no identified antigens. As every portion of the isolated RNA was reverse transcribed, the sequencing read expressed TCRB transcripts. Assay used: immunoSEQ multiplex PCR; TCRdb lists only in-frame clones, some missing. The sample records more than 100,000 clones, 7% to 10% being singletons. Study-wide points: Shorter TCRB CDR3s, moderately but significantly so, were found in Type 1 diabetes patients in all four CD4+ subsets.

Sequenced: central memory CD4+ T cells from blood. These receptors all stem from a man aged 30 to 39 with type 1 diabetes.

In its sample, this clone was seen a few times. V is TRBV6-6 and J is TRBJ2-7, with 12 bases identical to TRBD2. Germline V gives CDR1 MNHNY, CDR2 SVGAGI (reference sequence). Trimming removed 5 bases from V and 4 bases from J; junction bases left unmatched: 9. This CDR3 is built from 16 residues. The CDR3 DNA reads TGTGCCAGCAGTCCCCGGACTAGCGGGGTGGGATACGAGCAGTACTTC. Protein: CASSPRTSGVGYEQYF.

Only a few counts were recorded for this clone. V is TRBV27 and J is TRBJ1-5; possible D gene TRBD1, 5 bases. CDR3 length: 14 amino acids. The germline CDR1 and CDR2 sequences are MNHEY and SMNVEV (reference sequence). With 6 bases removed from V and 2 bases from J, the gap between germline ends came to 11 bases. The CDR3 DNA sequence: TGTGCCAGCAGCAGGGAATTGGGCAATCAGCCCCAGCATTTT. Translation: CASSRELGNQPQHF.

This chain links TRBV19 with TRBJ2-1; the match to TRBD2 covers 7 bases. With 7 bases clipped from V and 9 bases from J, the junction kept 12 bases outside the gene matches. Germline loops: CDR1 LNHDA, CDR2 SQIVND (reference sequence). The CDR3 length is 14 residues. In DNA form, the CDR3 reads TGTGCCAGTAACCGCGGGGGAGCCGTTAGTGAGCAGTTCTTC. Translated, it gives CASNRGGAVSEQFF.

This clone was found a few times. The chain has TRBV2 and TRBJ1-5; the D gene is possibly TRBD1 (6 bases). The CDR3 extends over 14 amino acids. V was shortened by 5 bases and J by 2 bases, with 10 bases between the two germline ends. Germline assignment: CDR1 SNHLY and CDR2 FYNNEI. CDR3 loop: CASSWGPGNQPQHF. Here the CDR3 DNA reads TGTGCCAGCAGTTGGGGGCCGGGCAATCAGCCCCAGCATTTT.

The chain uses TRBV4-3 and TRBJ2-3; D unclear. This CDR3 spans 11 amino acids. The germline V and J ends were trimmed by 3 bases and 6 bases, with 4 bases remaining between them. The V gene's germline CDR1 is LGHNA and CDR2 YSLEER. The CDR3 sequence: CASSHMDTQYF. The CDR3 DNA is TGCGCCAGCAGCCACATGGATACGCAGTATTTT.

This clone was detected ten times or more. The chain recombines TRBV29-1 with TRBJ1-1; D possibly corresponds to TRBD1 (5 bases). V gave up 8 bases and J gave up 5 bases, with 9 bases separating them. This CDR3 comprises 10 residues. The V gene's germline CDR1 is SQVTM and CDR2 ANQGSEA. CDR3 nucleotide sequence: TGCAGCACACAGGTAACTGAAGCTTTCTTT. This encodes CSTQVTEAFF.

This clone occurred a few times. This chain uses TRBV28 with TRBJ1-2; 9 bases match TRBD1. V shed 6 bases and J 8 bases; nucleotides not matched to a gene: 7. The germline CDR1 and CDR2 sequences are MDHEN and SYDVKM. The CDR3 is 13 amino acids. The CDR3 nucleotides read TGTGCCAGCAGCGAACAGGGGGCGGGAGGCTACACCTTC. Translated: CASSEQGAGGYTF.

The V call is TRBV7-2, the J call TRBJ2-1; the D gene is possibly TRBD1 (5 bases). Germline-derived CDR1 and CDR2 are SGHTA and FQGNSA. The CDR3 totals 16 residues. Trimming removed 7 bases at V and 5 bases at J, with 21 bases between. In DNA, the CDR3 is TGTGCCAGCAACCACCGAAGGTGGGGCCCGAACAATGAGCAGTTCTTC. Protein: CASNHRRWGPNNEQFF.

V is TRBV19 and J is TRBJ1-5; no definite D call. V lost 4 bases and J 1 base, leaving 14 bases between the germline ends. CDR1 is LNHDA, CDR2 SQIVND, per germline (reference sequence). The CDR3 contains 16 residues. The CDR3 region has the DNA TGTGCCAGTAGTAAGACTAACGGACGGAGCAATCAGCCCCAGCATTTT. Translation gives CASSKTNGRSNQPQHF. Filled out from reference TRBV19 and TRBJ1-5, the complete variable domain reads DGGITQSPKYLFRKEGQNVTLSCEQNLNHDAMYWYRQDPGQGLRLIYYSQIVNDFQKGDIAEGYSVSREKKESFPLTVTSAQKNPTAFYLCASSKTNGRSNQPQHFGDGTRLSIL.

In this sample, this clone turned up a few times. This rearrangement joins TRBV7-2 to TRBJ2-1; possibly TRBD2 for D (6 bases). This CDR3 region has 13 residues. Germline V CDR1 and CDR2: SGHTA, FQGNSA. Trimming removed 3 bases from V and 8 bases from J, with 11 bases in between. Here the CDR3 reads CASSLLAEYEQFF. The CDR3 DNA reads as TGTGCCAGCAGCTTGTTAGCGGAGTATGAGCAGTTCTTC.

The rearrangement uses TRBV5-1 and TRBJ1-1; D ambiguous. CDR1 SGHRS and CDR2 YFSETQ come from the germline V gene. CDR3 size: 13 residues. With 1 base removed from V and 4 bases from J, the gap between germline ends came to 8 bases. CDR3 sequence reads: CASSLSASTEAFF. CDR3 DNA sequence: TGCGCCAGCAGCTTGTCTGCGAGCACTGAAGCTTTCTTT.

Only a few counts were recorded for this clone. In DNA, the CDR3 is TGTGCCAGCAGCTTAGGAGGACAGGGAACGGGGGAGCAGTACTTC. Residues: CASSLGGQGTGEQYF. The J gene is TRBJ2-7, the V gene TRBV11-2, with 8 positions matching TRBD1. This CDR3 spans 15 amino acids. Germline assignment: CDR1 SGHAT and CDR2 FQNNGV. Trimming cost V 1 base and J 7 bases; bases outside gene matches: 9.

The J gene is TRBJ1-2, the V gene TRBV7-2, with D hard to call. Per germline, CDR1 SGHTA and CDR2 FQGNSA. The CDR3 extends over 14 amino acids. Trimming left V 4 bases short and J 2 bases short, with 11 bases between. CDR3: CASSSLGGNYGYTF. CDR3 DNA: TGTGCCAGCAGCTCCCTAGGAGGCAACTATGGCTACACCTTC.

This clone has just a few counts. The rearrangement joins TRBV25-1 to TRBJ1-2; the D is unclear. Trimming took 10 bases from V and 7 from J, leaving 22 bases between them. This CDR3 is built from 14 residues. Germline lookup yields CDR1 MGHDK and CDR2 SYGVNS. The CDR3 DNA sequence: TGTGCCACCAGCAGTCTGGGCGCAGGACTTGGCTACACCTTC. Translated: CATSSLGAGLGYTF.

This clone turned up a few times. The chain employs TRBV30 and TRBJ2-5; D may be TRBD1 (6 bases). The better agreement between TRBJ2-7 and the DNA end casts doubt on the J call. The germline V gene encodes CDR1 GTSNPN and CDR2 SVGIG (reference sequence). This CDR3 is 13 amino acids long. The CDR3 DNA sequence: TGTGCCTCCCAGGCGGACAGTCCTTACGAGCAGTACTTC. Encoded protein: CASQADSPYEQYF.

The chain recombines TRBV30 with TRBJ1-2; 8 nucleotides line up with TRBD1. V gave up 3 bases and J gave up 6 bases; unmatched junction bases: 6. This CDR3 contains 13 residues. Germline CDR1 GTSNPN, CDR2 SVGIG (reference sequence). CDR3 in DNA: TGTGCCTGGAGCACCGGACAGGGAAATGGCTACACCTTC. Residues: CAWSTGQGNGYTF.

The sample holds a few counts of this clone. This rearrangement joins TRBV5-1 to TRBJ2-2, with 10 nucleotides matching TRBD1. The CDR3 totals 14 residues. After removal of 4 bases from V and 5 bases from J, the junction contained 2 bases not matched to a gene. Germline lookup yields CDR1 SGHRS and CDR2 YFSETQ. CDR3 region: CASSQGQGTGELFF. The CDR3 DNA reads TGCGCCAGCAGCCAGGGACAGGGGACCGGGGAGCTGTTTTTT. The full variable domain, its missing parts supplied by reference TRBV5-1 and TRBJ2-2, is KAGVTQTPRYLIKTRGQQVTLSCSPISGHRSVSWYQQTPGQGLQFLFEYFSETQRNKGNFPGRFSGRQFSNSRSEMNVSTLELGDSALYLCASSQGQGTGELFFGEGSRLTVL.

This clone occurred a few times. CDR3 sequence (DNA): TGCGCCAGCAGCCCGACGGGACTTTGGAACACTGAAGCTTTCTTT. It is translated as CASSPTGLWNTEAFF. The chain is built from TRBV5-1 and TRBJ1-1; perhaps TRBD1 as D (5 bases). V shed 4 bases and J shed 1 base, with 14 bases lying between them. Germline loops: CDR1 SGHRS, CDR2 YFSETQ. The CDR3 sequence is 15 residues long.

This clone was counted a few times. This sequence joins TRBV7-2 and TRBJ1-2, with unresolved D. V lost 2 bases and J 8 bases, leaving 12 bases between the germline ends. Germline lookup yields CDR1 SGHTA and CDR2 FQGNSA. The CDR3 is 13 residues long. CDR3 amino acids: CASSLQAPRGYTF. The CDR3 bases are TGTGCCAGCAGCTTACAGGCACCACGAGGCTACACCTTC. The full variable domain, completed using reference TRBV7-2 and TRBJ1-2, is GAGVSQSPSNKVTEKGKDVELRCDPISGHTALYWYRQSLGQGLEFLIYFQGNSAPDKSGLPSDRFSAERTGGSVSTLTIQRTQQEDSAVYLCASSLQAPRGYTFGSGTRLTVV.

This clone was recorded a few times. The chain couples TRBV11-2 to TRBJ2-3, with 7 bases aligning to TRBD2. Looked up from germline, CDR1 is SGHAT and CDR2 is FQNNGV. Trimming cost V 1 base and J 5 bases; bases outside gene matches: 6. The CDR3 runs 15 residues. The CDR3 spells CASSLAPVAGDTQYF. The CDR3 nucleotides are TGTGCCAGCAGCTTAGCCCCTGTAGCGGGAGATACGCAGTATTTT.

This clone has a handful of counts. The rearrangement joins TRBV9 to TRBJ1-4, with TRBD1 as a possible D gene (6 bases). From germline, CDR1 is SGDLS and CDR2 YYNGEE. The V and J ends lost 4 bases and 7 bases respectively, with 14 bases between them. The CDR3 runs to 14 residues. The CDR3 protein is CASSPTGFSEKLFF. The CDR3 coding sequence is TGTGCCAGCAGCCCTACAGGGTTCTCTGAAAAACTGTTTTTT. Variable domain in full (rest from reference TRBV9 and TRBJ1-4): DSGVTQTPKHLITATGQRVTLRCSPRSGDLSVYWYQQSLDQGLQFLIQYYNGEERAKGNILERFSAQQFPDLHSELNLSSLELGDSALYFCASSPTGFSEKLFFGSGTQLSVL.

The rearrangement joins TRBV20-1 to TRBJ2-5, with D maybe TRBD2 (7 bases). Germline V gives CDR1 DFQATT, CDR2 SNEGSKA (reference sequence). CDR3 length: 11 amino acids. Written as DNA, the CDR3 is TGCAGCGGGCGGGGGCAGGAGACCCAGTACTTC. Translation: CSGRGQETQYF.

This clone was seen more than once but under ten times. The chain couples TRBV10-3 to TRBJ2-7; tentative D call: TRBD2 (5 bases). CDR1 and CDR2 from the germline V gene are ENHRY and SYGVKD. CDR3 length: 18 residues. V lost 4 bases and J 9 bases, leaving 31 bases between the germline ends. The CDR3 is CAISGVGSTQTKGGGQYF. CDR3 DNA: TGTGCCATCAGTGGGGTTGGCTCGACCCAAACCAAAGGAGGTGGGCAGTACTTC.

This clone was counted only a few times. This CDR3 reads CASSHNRAGPSTDTQYF. CDR3 DNA sequence: TGTGCCAGCAGCCACAATAGAGCGGGACCTAGCACAGATACGCAGTATTTT. The J gene is TRBJ2-3, the V gene TRBV7-9; 7 bases align to TRBD2. The CDR3 has 17 residues. Trimming took 5 bases from V and 0 from J; bases not matched to a gene: 11. Germline V gene sequence: CDR1 SEHNR, CDR2 FQNEAQ (reference sequence).

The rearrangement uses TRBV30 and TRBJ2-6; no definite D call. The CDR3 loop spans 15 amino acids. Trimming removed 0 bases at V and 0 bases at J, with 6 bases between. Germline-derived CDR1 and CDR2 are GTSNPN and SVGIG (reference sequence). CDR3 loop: CAWSVGTSGANVLTF. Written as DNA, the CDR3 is TGTGCCTGGAGTGTTGGCACCTCTGGGGCCAACGTCCTGACTTTC.

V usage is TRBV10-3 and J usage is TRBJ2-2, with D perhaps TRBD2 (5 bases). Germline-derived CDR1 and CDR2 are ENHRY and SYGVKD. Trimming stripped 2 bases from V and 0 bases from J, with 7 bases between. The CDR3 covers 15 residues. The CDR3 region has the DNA TGTGCCATCAGTGAGAGGCGGGCGAACACCGGGGAGCTGTTTTTT. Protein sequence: CAISERRANTGELFF.